This T cell receptor (beta chain) was documented in a study of post-analysis software for immune sequencing data. Across the study: In terms of disease course, relapsing-remitting, secondary progressive and progressive-relapsing multiple sclerosis were included. Study findings and constraints: Controls showed significantly higher normalized Chao1 diversity than did multiple sclerosis patients.

This clonotype came up a few times. Its antigen is not known. Included in the TCR beta cDNA libraries were unique molecular identifiers. Once about 0.85 to 11 million T cells were used, 400,000 to 550,000 cDNA molecules resulted. TCRdb reanalysed the PCR reads using MiXCR and keeps one entry per CDR3 protein. This table has about 760,000 distinct CDR3 sequences, less than 35% appearing once. Material: blood. The sequence came from a girl aged 10-17 years with multiple sclerosis.

CDR3 nucleotides: TGTGCCAGCGGACTAGCGGGGGGGCCGGGACTAGCCAAAAACATTCAGTACTTC. Its protein product is CASGLAGGPGLAKNIQYF. The J gene is TRBJ2-4, the V gene TRBV28; 15 nucleotides match TRBD2. The CDR3 covers 18 residues. Trimming at V came to 8 bases and at J to 0 bases, leaving 8 bases not matched to a gene. From germline, CDR1 is MDHEN and CDR2 SYDVKM.